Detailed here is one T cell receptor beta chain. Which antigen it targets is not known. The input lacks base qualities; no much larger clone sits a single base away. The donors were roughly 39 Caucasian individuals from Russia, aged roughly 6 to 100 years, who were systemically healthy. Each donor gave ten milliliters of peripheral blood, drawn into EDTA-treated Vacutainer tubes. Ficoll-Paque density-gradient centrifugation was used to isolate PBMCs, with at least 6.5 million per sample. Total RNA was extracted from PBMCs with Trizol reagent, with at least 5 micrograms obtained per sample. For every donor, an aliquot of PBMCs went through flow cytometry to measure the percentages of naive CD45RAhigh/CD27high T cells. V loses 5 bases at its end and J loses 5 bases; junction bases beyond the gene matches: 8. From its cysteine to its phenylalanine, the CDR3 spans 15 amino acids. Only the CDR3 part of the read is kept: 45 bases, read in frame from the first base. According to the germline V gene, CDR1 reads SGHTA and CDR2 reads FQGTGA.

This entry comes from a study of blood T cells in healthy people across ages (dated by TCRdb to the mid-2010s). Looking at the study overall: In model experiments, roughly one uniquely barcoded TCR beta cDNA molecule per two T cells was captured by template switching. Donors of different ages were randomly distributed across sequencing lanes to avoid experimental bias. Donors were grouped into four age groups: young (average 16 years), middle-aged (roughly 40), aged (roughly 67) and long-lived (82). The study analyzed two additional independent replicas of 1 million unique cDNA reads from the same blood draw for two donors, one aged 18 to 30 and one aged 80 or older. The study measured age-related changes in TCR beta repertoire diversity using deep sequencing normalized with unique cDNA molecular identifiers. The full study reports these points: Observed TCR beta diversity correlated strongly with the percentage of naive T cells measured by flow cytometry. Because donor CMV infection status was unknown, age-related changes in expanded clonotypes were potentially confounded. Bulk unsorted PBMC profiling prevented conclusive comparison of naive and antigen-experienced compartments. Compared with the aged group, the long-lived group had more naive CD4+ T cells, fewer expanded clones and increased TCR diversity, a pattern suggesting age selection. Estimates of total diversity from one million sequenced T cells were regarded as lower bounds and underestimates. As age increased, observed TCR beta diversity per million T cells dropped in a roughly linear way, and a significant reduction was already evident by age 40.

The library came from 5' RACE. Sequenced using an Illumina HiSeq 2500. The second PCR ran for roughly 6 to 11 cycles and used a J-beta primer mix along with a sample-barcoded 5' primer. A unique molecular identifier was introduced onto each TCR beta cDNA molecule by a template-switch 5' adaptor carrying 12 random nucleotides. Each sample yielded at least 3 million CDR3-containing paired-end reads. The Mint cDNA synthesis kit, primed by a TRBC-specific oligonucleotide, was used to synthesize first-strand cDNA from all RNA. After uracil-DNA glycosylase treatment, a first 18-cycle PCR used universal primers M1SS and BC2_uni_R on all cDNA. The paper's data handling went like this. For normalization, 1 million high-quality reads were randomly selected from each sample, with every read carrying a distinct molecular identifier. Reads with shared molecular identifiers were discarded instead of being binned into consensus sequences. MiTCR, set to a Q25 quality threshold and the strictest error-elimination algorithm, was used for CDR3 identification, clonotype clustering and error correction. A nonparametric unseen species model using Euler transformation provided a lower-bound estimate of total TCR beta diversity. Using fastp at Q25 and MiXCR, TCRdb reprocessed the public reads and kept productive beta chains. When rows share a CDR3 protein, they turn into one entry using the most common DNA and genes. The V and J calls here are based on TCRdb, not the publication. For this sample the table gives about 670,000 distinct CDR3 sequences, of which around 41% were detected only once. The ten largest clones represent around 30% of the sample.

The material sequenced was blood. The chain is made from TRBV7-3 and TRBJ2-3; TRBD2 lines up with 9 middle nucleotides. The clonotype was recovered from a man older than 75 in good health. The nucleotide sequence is TGTGCCAGCAGCCCCTCAGCGGGGGGCAGAGATACGCAGTATTTT. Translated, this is CASSPSAGGRDTQYF.